This TCR beta chain comes out of a study of technical replicates of blood from several donors. Profiled with immunoSEQ multiplex PCR; TCRdb holds only in-frame clones, not every one. The sample carries 80,000 to 90,000 clones, about 94% recorded once. Germline trimming cut 0 bases from V and 5 bases from J; bases unmatched to any gene: 9. The CDR3 is made up of 17 amino acids. The V gene's germline CDR1 is SGHRS and CDR2 YFSETQ. The chain combines TRBV5-1 with TRBJ2-2; 8 nucleotides line up with TRBD1. The material sequenced was T cells isolated from PBMCs. This sequence was found in a human donor in good health. The CDR3 loop reads CASSLALTGVLTGELFF. The CDR3 nucleotides are TGCGCCAGCAGCTTGGCTTTGACAGGGGTACTTACCGGGGAGCTGTTTTTT.